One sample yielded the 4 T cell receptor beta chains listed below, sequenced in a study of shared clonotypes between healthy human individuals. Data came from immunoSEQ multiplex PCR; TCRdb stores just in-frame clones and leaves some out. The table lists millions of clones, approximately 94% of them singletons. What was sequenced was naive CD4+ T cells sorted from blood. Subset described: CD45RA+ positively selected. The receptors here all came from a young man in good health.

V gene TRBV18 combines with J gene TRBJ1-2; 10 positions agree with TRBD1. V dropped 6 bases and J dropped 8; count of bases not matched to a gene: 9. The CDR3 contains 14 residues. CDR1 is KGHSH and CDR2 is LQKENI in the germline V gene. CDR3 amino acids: CASSLPPGQGGYTF. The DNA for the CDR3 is TGTGCCAGCTCCCTCCCACCGGGACAGGGGGGCTACACCTTC.

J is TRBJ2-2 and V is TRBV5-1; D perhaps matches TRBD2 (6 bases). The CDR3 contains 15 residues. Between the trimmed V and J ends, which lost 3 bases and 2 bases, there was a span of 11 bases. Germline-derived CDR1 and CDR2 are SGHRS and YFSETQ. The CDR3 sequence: CASSYGTLNTGELFF. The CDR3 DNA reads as TGCGCCAGCAGCTACGGGACTCTAAACACCGGGGAGCTGTTTTTT.

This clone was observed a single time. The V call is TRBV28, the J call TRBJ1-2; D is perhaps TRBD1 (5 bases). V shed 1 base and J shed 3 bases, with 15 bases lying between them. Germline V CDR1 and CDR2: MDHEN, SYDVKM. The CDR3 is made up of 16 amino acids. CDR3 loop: CASSLYGQGGDYGYTF. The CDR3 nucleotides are TGTGCCAGCAGTTTATATGGTCAGGGTGGAGACTATGGCTACACCTTC.

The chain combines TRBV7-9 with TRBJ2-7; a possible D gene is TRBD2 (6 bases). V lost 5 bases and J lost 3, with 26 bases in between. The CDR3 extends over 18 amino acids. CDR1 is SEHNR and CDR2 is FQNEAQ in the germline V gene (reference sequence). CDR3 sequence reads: CASSGHARQEGNSYEQYF. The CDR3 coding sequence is TGTGCCAGCAGCGGGCATGCTAGGCAGGAGGGAAATAGCTACGAGCAGTACTTC.